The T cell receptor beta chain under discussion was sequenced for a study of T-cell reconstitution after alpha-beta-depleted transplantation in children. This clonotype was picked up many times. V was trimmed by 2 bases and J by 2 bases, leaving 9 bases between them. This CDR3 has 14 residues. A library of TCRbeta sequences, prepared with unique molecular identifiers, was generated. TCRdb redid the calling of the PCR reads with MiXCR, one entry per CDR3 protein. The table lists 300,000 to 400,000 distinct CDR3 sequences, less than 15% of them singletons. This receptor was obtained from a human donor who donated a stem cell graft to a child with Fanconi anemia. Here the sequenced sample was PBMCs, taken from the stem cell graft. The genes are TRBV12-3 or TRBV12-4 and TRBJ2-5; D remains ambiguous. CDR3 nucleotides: TGTGCCAGCAGTTTAAGTTCTACACAAGAGACCCAGTACTTC. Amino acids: CASSLSSTQETQYF.